The present T cell receptor beta chain was sequenced within a study of blood T cell repertoires in COVID-19. In the study overall: Samples came from the United States, Italy and Spain, spanning acute and convalescent COVID-19.

Cohort 3 donors were reported recovered after two negative PCRs, clearance, or symptom resolution. The data were produced by immunoSEQ multiplex PCR, yet TCRdb's version contains in-frame clones alone and is incomplete. The sample includes roughly 300,000 clones, under 95% of them seen just once. CDR3 length: 14 amino acids. The germline gives CDR1 MNHEY, CDR2 SVGAGI. J gave up 6 bases and V 8 bases, and 9 bases lay outside the gene matches. This clonotype originated in a woman aged 25-40 years who had recovered from COVID-19. The specimen was PBMCs or T cells enriched from blood (not recorded which). The chain links TRBV6-5 to TRBJ2-1, with 8 bases matching TRBD2. CDR3 in DNA: TGTGCCAGCTTCCCGGGACTAGGCGTCAATGAGCAGTTCTTC. It is translated as CASFPGLGVNEQFF.